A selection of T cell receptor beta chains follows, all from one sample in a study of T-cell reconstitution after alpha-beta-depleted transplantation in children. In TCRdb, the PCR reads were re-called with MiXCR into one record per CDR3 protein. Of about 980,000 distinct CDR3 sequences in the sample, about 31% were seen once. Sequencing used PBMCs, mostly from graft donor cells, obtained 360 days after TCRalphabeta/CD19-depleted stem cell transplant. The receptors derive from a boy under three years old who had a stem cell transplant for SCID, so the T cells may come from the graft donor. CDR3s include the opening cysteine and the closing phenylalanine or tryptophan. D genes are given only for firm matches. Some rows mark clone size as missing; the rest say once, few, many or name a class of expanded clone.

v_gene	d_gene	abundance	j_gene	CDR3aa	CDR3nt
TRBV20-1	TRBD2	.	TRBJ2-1	CCARDVRGGDYEQFF	TGCTGTGCTAGAGATGTTCGCGGGGGGGACTATGAGCAGTTCTTC
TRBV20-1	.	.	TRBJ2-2	CSARGTVTGELFF	TGCAGTGCTAGAGGGACGGTCACCGGGGAGCTGTTTTTT
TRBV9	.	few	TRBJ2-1	CASSVATRPYNEQFF	TGTGCCAGCAGCGTAGCTACTAGACCTTACAATGAGCAGTTCTTC
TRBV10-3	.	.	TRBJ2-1	CAIRTPGGLYNEQFF	TGTGCCATCAGGACCCCAGGCGGGCTATACAATGAGCAGTTCTTC
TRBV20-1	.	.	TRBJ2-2	CSARIGASIGGELFF	TGCAGTGCTAGAATAGGGGCTAGCATAGGCGGGGAGCTGTTTTTT
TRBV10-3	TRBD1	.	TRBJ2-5	CAISTTGDQETQYF	TGTGCCATCAGCACGACAGGGGATCAAGAGACCCAGTACTTC
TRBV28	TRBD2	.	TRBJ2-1	CASSLWGTSIAYNEQFF	TGTGCCAGCAGTTTATGGGGGACTAGCATCGCCTACAATGAGCAGTTCTTC
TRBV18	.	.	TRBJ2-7	CASSPGWGDLYEQYF	TGTGCCAGCTCACCAGGATGGGGAGACCTCTACGAGCAGTACTTC
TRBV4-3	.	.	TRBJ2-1	CASSQDWLLNGGEQFF	TGCGCCAGCAGCCAAGACTGGCTCCTAAATGGGGGCGAGCAGTTCTTC
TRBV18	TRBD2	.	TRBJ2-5	CASSPNSGEETQYF	TGTGCCAGCTCACCAAATAGCGGGGAAGAGACCCAGTACTTC
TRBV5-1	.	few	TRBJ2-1	CASSSTTAPTTKYNEQFF	TGCGCCAGCAGCTCAACGACAGCCCCGACGACCAAATACAATGAGCAGTTCTTC
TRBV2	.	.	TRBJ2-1	CASRGLISSYNEQFF	TGTGCCAGCAGAGGACTTATTTCCTCCTACAATGAGCAGTTCTTC
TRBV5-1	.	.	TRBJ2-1	CASSTERRNEQFF	TGCGCCAGCAGCACGGAGCGAAGGAATGAGCAGTTCTTC
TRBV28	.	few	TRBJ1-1	CASSFRVAEAFF	TGTGCCAGCAGTTTCCGGGTTGCTGAAGCTTTCTTT
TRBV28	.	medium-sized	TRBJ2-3	CASTLHGGGSTDTQYF	TGTGCCAGCACCTTACACGGCGGGGGCAGCACAGATACGCAGTATTTT
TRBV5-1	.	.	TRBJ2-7	CASSLAGSMYEQYF	TGCGCCAGCAGCTTGGCCGGAAGTATGTACGAGCAGTACTTC
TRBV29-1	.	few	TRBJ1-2	CSVEDKGEERDF	TGCAGCGTTGAAGATAAGGGGGAAGAAAGGGATTTC
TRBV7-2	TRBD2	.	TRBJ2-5	CASSLYLAGGYQETQYF	TGTGCCAGCAGCTTATACCTAGCGGGGGGGTACCAAGAGACCCAGTACTTC
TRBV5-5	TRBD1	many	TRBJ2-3	CASSLTGNFPDTQYF	TGTGCCAGCAGCCTGACAGGGAATTTTCCAGATACGCAGTATTTT
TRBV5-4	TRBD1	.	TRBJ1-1	CASSYKGLRGPEAFF	TGTGCCAGCAGCTACAAAGGGCTCAGGGGGCCAGAAGCTTTCTTT
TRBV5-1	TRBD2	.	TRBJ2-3	CASSVVAGTSTDTQYF	TGCGCCAGCAGCGTTGTAGCGGGGACTAGCACAGATACGCAGTATTTT
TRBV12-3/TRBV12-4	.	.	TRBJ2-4	CASSLGGAFFQYF	TGTGCCAGCAGTTTGGGTGGGGCCTTCTTTCAGTACTTC
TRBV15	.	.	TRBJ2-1	CATSRRNNEQFF	TGTGCCACCAGCAGAAGGAACAATGAGCAGTTCTTC
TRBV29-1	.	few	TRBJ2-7	CSVLRDTPSYEQYF	TGCAGCGTTTTAAGGGACACTCCATCCTACGAGCAGTACTTC
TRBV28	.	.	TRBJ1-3	CASIPQGTGNTIYF	TGTGCCAGCATCCCTCAAGGGACTGGAAACACCATATATTTT
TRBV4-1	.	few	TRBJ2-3	CASSLRRGTSTDTQYF	TGCGCCAGCAGCCTCAGACGGGGGACTAGCACAGATACGCAGTATTTT
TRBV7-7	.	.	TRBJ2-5	CASSLAAGTQETQYF	TGTGCCAGCAGCTTAGCGGCGGGGACCCAAGAGACCCAGTACTTC
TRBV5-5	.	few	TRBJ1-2	CASSYEAANYGYTF	TGTGCCAGCAGCTACGAGGCAGCTAACTATGGCTACACCTTC